These 11 T cell receptor beta chains share one sample of origin, sequenced in a study of cytomegalovirus exposure and HLA in healthy donors. Primers included in the PCR were 60 Vbeta and 13 Jbeta primers. Repertoires were generated with immunoSEQ multiplex PCR, while TCRdb's copy carries only in-frame clones and drops some. The table has more than 150,000 clones, roughly 80% seen once. Sequenced input: PBMCs. These receptors all stem from a boy aged 5-17 years in good health and CMV-seronegative.

Turning to this clone: This sample also contains other DNA sequences that code for the same CDR3. The genes are TRBV18 and TRBJ2-6; no clear D. The CDR3 contains 16 residues. V gave up 3 bases and J gave up 4 bases, with 13 bases separating them. Germline CDR1 reads KGHSH; CDR2 reads LQKENI. The CDR3 region has the DNA TGTGCCAGCTCACCGGGTAGAGGCGGAGGGGCCAACGTCCTGACTTTC. Translating gives CASSPGRGGGANVLTF.

This clone was seen once. V is TRBV2 and J is TRBJ2-5; 7 positions match TRBD1. The CDR3 runs to 13 residues. After removal of 6 bases from V and 7 bases from J, the junction contained 8 bases not matched to a gene. Germline V gene sequence: CDR1 SNHLY, CDR2 FYNNEI. The CDR3 coding sequence is TGTGCCAGCAGGGCCGGACAGGAGATGACCCAGTACTTC. It translates to CASRAGQEMTQYF.

This clone was observed once. The J gene is TRBJ1-4, the V gene TRBV6-1; 7 nucleotides line up with TRBD1. The CDR3 consists of 14 residues. Germline V lookup: CDR1 MNHNS, CDR2 SASEGT. After removal of 5 bases from V and 3 bases from J, the junction contained 3 bases not matched to a gene. This CDR3 reads CASSPGQSNEKLFF. The DNA for the CDR3 is TGTGCCAGCAGTCCGGGACAGTCTAATGAAAAACTGTTTTTT.

This clone came up a few times. CDR3 region: CASSIGGYSNQPQHF. Here the CDR3 DNA reads TGTGCCAGTAGTATAGGAGGGTATAGCAATCAGCCCCAGCATTTT. V gene TRBV19 combines with J gene TRBJ1-5; no definite D call. This CDR3 comprises 15 residues. The V end lost 1 base, the J end lost 0 bases, and 7 bases lay between the germline ends. Per the germline V gene, CDR1 is LNHDA and CDR2 is SQIVND (reference sequence).

The chain couples TRBV9 to TRBJ2-3; a possible D gene is TRBD2 (5 bases). CDR1 SGDLS and CDR2 YYNGEE come from the germline V gene. The CDR3 consists of 14 residues. V lost 0 bases and J lost 5, with 10 bases in between. CDR3 region: CASSVAGILDTQYF. CDR3 nucleotides: TGTGCCAGCAGCGTAGCGGGAATCTTAGATACGCAGTATTTT.

This clone was seen a single time. This chain uses TRBV4-3 with TRBJ2-5, with 8 bases identical to TRBD1. The CDR3 contains 18 residues. Germline CDR1 reads LGHNA; CDR2 reads YSLEER. After removal of 2 bases from V and 5 bases from J, the junction contained 16 bases not matched to a gene. CDR3 region: CASSQMVGAGGYVETQYF. CDR3 bases: TGCGCCAGCAGCCAAATGGTGGGGGCAGGGGGCTACGTGGAGACCCAGTACTTC.

This clone showed up just once. This chain joins TRBV11-3 and TRBJ2-7; D unclear. The CDR3 covers 13 residues. Germline CDR1 and CDR2: SGHNT and YENEEA. The germline V and J ends were trimmed by 0 bases and 8 bases, with 11 bases remaining between them. CDR3 nucleotide sequence: TGTGCCAGCAGCTTAGATGAGGCGTCGAAGCAGTACTTC. It encodes CASSLDEASKQYF.

The chain combines TRBV7-8 with TRBJ2-2, with D possibly matching TRBD2 (5 bases). Trimming removed 5 bases from V and 5 bases from J, with 6 bases in between. The germline V gene encodes CDR1 SGHVS and CDR2 FQNEAQ. CDR3 size: 12 residues. The CDR3: CASSRGTGELFF. In DNA, the CDR3 is TGTGCCAGCAGCCGCGGGACCGGGGAGCTGTTTTTT.

CDR3 residues: CASSPNRQINQPQHF. CDR3 sequence (DNA): TGTGCCAGCTCACCAAACAGACAGATAAATCAGCCCCAGCATTTT. The chain couples TRBV18 to TRBJ1-5; D perhaps matches TRBD1 (5 bases). The CDR3 contains 15 residues. Trimming shortened V by 2 bases and J by 4 bases, and 12 bases separated the two germline ends. CDR1 KGHSH and CDR2 LQKENI come from the germline V gene.

The J gene is TRBJ2-5, the V gene TRBV5-4; 9 bases are a match to TRBD1. The J call is uncertain, as TRBJ2-7 better fits the DNA end. The CDR3 runs to 14 residues. Germline V CDR1 and CDR2: SGHNT, YYREEE (reference sequence). Here the CDR3 DNA reads TGTGCCAGCAGCCCGACAGGGGGATTCTACGAGCAGTACTTC. This sequence encodes CASSPTGGFYEQYF.

In this sample, this clone turned up a few times. The chain is built from TRBV2 and TRBJ2-2, with 7 bases that match TRBD2. This CDR3 has 15 residues. V gave up 2 bases and J gave up 5 bases; unmatched junction bases: 5. The germline gives CDR1 SNHLY, CDR2 FYNNEI. CDR3 amino acids: CASSERTSKTGELFF. In nucleotides, the CDR3 is TGTGCCAGCAGTGAAAGGACTAGTAAAACCGGGGAGCTGTTTTTT.